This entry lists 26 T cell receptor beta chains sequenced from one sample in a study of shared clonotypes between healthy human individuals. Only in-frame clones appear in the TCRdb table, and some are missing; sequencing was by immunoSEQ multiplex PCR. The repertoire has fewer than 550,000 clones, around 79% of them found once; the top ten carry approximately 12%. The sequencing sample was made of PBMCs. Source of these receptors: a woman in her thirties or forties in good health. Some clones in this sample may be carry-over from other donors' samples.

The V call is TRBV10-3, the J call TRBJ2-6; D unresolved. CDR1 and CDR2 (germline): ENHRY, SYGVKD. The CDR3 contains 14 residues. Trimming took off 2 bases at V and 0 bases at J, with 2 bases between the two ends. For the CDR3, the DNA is TGTGCCATCAGTGAGGACTCTGGGGCCAACGTCCTGACTTTC. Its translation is CAISEDSGANVLTF.

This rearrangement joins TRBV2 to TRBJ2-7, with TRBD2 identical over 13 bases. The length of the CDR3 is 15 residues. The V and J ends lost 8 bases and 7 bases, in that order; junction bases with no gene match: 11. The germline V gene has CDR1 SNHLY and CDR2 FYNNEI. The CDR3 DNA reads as TGTGCCAGCCTCGCGACTAGCGGGAGGCCTCTTGAGCAGTACTTC. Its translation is CASLATSGRPLEQYF.

This CDR3 is CASSLSVGPNIQYF. The DNA for the CDR3 is TGTGCCAGCAGCTTGTCTGTGGGACCAAACATTCAGTACTTC. The chain joins TRBV5-5 to TRBJ2-4; D might be TRBD1 or TRBD2, each matching 5 bases. Germline values: CDR1 SGHKS, CDR2 YYEKEE (reference sequence). CDR3 length: 14 amino acids. Trimming took off 1 base at V and 6 bases at J, with 11 bases between the two ends.

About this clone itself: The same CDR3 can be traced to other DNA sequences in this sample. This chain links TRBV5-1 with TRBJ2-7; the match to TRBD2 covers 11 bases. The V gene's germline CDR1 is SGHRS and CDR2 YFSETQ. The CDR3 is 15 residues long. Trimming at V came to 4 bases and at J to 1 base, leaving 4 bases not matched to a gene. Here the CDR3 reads CASSPTSGSSYEQYF. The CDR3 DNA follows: TGCGCCAGCAGCCCTACTAGCGGGAGTTCCTACGAGCAGTACTTC.

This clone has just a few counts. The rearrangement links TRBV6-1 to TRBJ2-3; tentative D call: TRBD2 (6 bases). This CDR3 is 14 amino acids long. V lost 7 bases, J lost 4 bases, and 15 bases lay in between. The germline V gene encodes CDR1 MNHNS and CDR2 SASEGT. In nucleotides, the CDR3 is TGTGCCAGCACCTCACTAGCTTACGCAGATACGCAGTATTTT. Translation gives CASTSLAYADTQYF.

The CDR3 DNA reads as TGCAGCGTTGCTAGCGGCTACAGCACAGATACGCAGTATTTT. This encodes CSVASGYSTDTQYF. The chain couples TRBV29-1 to TRBJ2-3; 7 bases are shared with TRBD2. The germline gives CDR1 SQVTM, CDR2 ANQGSEA. With 4 bases clipped from V and 0 bases from J, the junction kept 4 bases outside the gene matches. This CDR3 spans 14 amino acids.

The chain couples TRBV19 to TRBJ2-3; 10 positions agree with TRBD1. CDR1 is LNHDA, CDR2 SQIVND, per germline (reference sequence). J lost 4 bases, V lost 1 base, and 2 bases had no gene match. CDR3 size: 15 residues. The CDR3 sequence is CASSIGDRGADTQYF. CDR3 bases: TGTGCCAGTAGTATAGGGGACAGGGGTGCAGATACGCAGTATTTT.

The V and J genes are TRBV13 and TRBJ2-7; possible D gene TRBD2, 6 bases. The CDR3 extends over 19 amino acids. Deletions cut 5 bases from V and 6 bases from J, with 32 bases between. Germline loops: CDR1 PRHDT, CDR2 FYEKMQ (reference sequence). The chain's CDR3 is CASSRLHWRGKAKGSEQYF. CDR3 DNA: TGTGCCAGCAGCCGACTACACTGGAGGGGAAAGGCTAAGGGCTCCGAGCAGTACTTC.

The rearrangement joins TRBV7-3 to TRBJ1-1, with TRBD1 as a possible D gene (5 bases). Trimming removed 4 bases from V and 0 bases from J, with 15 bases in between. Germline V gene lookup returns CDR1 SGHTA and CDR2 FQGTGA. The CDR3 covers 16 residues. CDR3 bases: TGTGCCAGCAGCTCATTCGGGGCCCCTATGAACACTGAAGCTTTCTTT. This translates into CASSSFGAPMNTEAFF.

The CDR3 coding sequence is TGTGCCAGCAGTTTACTCCGCTACTCACACTACGAGCAGTACTTC. Its translation: CASSLLRYSHYEQYF. The chain has TRBV7-8 and TRBJ2-7; no firm D call. Germline V gene sequence: CDR1 SGHVS, CDR2 FQNEAQ. This CDR3 is 15 amino acids long. Trimming stripped 6 bases from V and 3 bases from J, with 18 bases between.

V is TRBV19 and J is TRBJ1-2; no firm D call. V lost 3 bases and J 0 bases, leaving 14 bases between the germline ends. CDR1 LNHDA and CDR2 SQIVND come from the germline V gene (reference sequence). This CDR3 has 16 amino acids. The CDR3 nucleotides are TGTGCCAGTAGTATTCTAGGTCCCGTTTCTAACTATGGCTACACCTTC. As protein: CASSILGPVSNYGYTF.

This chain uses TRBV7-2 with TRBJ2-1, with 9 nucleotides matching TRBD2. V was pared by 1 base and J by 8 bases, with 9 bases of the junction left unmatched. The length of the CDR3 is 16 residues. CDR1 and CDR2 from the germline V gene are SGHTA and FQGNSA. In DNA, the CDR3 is TGTGCCAGCAGCTTAGGGGCGGGAGGGCCCCGGTATGAGCAGTTCTTC. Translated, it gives CASSLGAGGPRYEQFF.

The CDR3 DNA reads TGTGCCAGCAGTAATCACAGGGGCGACTATGGCTACACCTTC. Translated, it gives CASSNHRGDYGYTF. The chain recombines TRBV27 with TRBJ1-2; 7 bases agree with TRBD1. The CDR3 covers 14 residues. The junction had 6 bases not matched to a gene; V was cut back by 5 bases and J by 3 bases. In germline, CDR1 is MNHEY, CDR2 SMNVEV (reference sequence).

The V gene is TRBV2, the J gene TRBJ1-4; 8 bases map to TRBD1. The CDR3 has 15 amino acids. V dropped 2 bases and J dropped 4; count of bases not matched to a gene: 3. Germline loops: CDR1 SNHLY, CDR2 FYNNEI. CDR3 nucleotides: TGTGCCAGCAGTGAACGGACAGGGTTTAATGAAAAACTGTTTTTT. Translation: CASSERTGFNEKLFF.

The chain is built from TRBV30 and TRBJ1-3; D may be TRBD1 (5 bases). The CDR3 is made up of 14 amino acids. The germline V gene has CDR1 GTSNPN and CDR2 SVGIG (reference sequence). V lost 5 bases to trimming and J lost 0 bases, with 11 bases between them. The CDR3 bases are TGTGCCTGGGGGCGAGGGGCCTCTGGAAACACCATATATTTT. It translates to CAWGRGASGNTIYF.

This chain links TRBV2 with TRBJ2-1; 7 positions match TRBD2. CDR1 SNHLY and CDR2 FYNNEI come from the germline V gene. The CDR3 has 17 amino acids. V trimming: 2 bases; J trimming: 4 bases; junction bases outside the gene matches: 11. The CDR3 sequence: CASSESLMGGGYNEQFF. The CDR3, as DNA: TGTGCCAGCAGTGAATCTCTCATGGGGGGAGGGTACAATGAGCAGTTCTTC.

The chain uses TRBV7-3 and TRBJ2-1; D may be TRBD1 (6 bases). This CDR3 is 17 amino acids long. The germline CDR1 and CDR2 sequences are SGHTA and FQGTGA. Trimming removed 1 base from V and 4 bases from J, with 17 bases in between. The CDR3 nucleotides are TGTGCCAGCAGCTTAAATCCCCCAGGGGCTTTTTACAATGAGCAGTTCTTC. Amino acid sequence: CASSLNPPGAFYNEQFF.

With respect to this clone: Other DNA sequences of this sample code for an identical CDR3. DNA of the CDR3: TGTGCCAGCAGCGTGGCGGGAGCAGATACGCAGTATTTT. Its protein product is CASSVAGADTQYF. The chain uses TRBV9 and TRBJ2-3, with 7 bases identical to TRBD2. Losses at the gene ends were 2 bases for V and 4 bases for J; bases not matched to a gene: 1. The CDR3 loop spans 13 amino acids. Germline CDR1 is SGDLS and CDR2 is YYNGEE.

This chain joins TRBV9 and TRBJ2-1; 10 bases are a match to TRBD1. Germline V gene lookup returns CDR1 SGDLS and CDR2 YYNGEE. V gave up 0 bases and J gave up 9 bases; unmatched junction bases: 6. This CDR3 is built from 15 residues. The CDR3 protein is CASSVGDRGFSEQFF. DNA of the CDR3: TGTGCCAGCAGCGTAGGGGACAGGGGATTCAGTGAGCAGTTCTTC.

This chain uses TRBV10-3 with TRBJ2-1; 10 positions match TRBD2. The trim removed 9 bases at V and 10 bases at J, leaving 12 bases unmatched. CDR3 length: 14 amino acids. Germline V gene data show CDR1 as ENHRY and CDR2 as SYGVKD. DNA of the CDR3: TGTGCCATGGGGGGGACTAGCGCATCCGGGGAGCAGTTCTTC. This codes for CAMGGTSASGEQFF.

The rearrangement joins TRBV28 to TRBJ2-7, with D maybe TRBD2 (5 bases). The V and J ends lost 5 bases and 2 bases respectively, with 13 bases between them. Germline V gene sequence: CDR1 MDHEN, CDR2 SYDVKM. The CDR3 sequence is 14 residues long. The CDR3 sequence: CASSEWTSPYEQYF. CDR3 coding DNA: TGTGCCAGCAGTGAGTGGACTTCACCCTACGAGCAGTACTTC.

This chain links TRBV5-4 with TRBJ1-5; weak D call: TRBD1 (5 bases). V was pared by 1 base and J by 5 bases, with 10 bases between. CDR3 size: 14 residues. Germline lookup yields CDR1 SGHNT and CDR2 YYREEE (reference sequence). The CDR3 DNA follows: TGTGCCAGCAGCTTGCAAGGGGTGGATCAGCCCCAGCATTTT. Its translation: CASSLQGVDQPQHF.

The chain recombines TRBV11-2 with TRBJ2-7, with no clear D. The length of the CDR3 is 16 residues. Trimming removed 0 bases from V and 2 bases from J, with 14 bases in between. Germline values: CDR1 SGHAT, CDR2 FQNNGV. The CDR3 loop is CASSLDALGIAYEQYF. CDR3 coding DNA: TGTGCCAGCAGCTTAGACGCGTTGGGCATCGCCTACGAGCAGTACTTC.

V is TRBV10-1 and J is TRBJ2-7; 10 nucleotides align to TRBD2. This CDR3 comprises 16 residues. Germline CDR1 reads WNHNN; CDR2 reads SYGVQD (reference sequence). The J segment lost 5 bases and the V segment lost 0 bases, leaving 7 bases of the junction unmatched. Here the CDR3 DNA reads TGCGCCAGCAGTGAGTCGAGTCTAGCGGGAGTTAACGAGCAGTACTTC. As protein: CASSESSLAGVNEQYF.

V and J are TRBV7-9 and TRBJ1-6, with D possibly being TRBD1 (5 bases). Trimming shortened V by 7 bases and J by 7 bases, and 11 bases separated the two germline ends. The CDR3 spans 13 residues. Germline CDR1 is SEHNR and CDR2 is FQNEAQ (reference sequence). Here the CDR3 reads CASKPPGNSPLHF. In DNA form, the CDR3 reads TGTGCCAGCAAACCACCAGGGAATTCACCCCTCCACTTT.

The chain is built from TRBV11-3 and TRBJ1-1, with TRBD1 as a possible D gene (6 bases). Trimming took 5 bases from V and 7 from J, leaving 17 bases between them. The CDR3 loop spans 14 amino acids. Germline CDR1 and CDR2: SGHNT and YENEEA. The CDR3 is CASSHGQPVNEAFF. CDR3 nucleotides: TGTGCCAGCAGCCATGGACAGCCGGTCAATGAAGCTTTCTTT.